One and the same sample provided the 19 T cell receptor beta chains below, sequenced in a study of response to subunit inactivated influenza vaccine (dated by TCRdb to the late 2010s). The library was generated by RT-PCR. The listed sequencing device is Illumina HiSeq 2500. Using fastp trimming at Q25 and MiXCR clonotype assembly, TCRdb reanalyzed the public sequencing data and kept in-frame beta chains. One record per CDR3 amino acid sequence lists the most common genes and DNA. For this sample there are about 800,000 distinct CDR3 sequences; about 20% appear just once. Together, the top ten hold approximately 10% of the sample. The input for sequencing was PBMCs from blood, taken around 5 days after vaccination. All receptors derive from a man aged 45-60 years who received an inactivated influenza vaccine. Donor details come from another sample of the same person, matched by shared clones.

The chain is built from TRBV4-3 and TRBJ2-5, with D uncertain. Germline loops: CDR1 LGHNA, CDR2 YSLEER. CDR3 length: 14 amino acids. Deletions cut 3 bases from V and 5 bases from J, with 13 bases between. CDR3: CASSQIWPTETQYF. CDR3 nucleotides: TGCGCCAGCAGCCAGATTTGGCCGACGGAGACCCAGTACTTC.

As DNA, the CDR3 is TGCAGTGCGCCACCGGGACTGACCGATTCTGGCTACACCTTC. Amino acids: CSAPPGLTDSGYTF. The chain combines TRBV20-1 with TRBJ1-2, with D possibly TRBD1 on 5 matching bases. The germline gives CDR1 DFQATT, CDR2 SNEGSKA (reference sequence). The CDR3 loop spans 14 amino acids. Trimming stripped 6 bases from V and 7 bases from J, with 21 bases between.

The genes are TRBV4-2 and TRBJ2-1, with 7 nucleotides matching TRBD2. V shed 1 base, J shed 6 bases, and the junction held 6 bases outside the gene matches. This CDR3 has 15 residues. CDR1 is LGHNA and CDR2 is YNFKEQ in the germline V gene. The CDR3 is CASSQARGLVNEQFF. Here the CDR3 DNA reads TGTGCCAGCAGCCAAGCTCGAGGACTAGTCAATGAGCAGTTCTTC.

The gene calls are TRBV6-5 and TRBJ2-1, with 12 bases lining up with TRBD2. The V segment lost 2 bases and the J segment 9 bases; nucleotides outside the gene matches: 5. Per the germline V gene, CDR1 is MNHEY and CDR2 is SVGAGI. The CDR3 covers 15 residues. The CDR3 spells CASSYTGTSGLEQFF. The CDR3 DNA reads TGTGCCAGCAGTTACACTGGGACTAGCGGGCTTGAGCAGTTCTTC.

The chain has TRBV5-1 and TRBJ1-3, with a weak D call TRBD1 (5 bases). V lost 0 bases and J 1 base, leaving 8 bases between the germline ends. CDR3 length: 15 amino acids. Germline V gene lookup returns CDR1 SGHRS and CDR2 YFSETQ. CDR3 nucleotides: TGCGCCAGCAGCTTGGTACCAGGGTCTGGAAACACCATATATTTT. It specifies CASSLVPGSGNTIYF.

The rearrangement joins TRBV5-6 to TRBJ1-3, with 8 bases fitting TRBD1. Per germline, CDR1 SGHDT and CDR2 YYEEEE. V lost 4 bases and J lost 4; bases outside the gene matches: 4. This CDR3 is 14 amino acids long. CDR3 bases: TGTGCCAGCAGCCGGACAGGGTTAGGAAACACCATATATTTT. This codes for CASSRTGLGNTIYF.

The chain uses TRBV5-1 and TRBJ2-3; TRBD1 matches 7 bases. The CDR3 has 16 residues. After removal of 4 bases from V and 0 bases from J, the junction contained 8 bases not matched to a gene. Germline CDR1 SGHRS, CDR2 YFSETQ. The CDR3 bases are TGCGCCAGCAGCATTCAGGGGGACCGAAGCACAGATACGCAGTATTTT. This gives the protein CASSIQGDRSTDTQYF.

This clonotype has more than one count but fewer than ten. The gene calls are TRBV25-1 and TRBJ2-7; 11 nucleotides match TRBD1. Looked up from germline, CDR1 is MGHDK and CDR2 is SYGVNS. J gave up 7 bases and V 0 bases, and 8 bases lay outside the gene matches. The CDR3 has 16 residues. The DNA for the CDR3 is TGTGCCAGCAGTGAATACCCTGGACAGGGGGCGGGTGAGCAGTACTTC. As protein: CASSEYPGQGAGEQYF.

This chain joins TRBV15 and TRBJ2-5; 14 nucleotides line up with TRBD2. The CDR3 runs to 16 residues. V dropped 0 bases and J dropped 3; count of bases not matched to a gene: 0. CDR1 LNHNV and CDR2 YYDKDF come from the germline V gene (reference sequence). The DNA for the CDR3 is TGTGCCACCAGCAGAGAGGGACTAGCGGGGGAAGAGACCCAGTACTTC. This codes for CATSREGLAGEETQYF.

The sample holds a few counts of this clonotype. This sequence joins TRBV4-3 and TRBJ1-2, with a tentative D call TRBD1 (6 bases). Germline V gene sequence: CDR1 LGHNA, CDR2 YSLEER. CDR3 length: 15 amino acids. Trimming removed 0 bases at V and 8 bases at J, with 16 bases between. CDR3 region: CASSQEIQGLSGYTF. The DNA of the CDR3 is TGCGCCAGCAGCCAAGAAATCCAGGGGCTAAGCGGCTACACCTTC.

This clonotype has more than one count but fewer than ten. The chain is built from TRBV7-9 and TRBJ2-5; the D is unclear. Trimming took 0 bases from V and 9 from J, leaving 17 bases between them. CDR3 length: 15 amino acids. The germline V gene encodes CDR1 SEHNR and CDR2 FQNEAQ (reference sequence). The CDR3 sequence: CASSLASGSSESQYF. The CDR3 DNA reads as TGTGCCAGCAGCTTAGCGAGTGGTTCGAGTGAGTCCCAGTACTTC.

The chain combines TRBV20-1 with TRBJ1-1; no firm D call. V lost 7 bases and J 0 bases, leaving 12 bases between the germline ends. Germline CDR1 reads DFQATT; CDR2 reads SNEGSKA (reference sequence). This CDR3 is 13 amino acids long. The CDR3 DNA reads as TGCAGTGGATTGGGTAGGATGAACACTGAAGCTTTCTTT. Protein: CSGLGRMNTEAFF.

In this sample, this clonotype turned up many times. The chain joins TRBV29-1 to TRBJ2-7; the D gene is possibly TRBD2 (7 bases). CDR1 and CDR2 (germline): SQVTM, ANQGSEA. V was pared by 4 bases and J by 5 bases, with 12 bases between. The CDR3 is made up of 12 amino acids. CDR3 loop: CSVAPGGDEQYF. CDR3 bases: TGCAGCGTTGCGCCGGGGGGCGACGAGCAGTACTTC.

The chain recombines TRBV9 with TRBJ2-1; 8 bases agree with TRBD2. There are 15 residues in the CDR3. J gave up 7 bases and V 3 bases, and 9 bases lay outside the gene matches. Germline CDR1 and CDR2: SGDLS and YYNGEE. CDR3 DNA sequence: TGTGCCAGCAGCGCCTCGGGACTAGAGGGTAATGAGCAGTTCTTC. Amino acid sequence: CASSASGLEGNEQFF. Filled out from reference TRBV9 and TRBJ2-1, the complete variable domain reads DSGVTQTPKHLITATGQRVTLRCSPRSGDLSVYWYQQSLDQGLQFLIQYYNGEERAKGNILERFSAQQFPDLHSELNLSSLELGDSALYFCASSASGLEGNEQFFGPGTRLTVL.

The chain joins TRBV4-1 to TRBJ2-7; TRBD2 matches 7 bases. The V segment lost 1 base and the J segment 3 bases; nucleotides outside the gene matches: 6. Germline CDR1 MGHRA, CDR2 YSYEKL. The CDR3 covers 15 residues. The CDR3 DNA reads TGCGCCAGCAGCCAAGGTTGGGGGGGGTTCTACGAGCAGTACTTC. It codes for CASSQGWGGFYEQYF.

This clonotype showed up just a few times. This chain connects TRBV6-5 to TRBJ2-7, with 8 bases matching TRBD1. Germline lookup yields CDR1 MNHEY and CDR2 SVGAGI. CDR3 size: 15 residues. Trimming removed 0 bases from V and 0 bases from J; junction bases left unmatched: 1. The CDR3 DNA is TGTGCCAGCAGTTACTCCGGGACAGGCTCCTACGAGCAGTACTTC. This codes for CASSYSGTGSYEQYF.

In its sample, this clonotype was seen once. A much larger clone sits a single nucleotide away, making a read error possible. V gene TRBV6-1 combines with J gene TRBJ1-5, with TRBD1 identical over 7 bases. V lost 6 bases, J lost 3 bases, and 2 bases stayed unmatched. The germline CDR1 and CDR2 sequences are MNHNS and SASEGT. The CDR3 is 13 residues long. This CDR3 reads CASRGQNNQPQHF. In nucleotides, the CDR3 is TGTGCCAGCAGGGGACAGAACAATCAGCCCCAGCATTTT.

The DNA for the CDR3 is TGTGCCAGCAGTCCCAGGAACTCCCTCCACTTT. Its translation: CASSPRNSLHF. The chain joins TRBV6-2 or TRBV6-3 to TRBJ1-6; D is uncertain. There are 11 residues in the CDR3. V lost 5 bases and J lost 14, with 10 bases in between. Germline V gene sequence: CDR1 MNHEY, CDR2 SVGEGT.

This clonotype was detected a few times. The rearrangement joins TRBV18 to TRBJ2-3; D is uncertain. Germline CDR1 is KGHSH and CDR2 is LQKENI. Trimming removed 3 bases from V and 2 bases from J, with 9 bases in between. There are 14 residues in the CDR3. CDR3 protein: CASSPRELTDTQYF. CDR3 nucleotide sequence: TGTGCCAGCTCACCTAGGGAACTCACAGATACGCAGTATTTT.